This T cell receptor (beta chain) originates from a study of CD8+ T cells in alopecia areata. As for the study in general: Severity of treated patients was scored by affected scalp percentage.

Study-wide findings and caveats: Clonality in lesional scalp, especially alopecia totalis/universalis, exceeded that of normal scalp.

Extraction and reverse transcription of RNA yielded cDNA as the sequencing template. Data came from immunoSEQ multiplex PCR; TCRdb stores just in-frame clones and leaves some out. The sample has 95,000 to 150,000 clones, 60% to 65% seen once. Treatment in this sample: oral pan-JAK inhibitor, 5-10 mg twice daily. Peripheral blood and lesional scalp punch biopsies came from alopecia areata patients. PBMCs served as the source from which CD4+ and CD8+ T cells were sorted. Trimming left V 2 bases short and J 6 bases short, with 14 bases between. In germline, CDR1 is GTSNPN, CDR2 SVGIG (reference sequence). The CDR3 runs 14 residues. Note on this clone: Its antigen remains unidentified.

The sample consisted of CD4+ T cells sorted from blood, taken at week 4, from a patient treated with tofacitinib. This chain links TRBV30 with TRBJ2-1; D possibly matches TRBD1 or TRBD2 (5 bases each). This TCR was sampled from a human donor with alopecia areata. The CDR3 DNA is TGTGCCTGGAGTCTAGGGGACCACTTCAATGAGCAGTTCTTC. Its protein is CAWSLGDHFNEQFF.